This TCR beta chain stems from a study of CD8 T cells in Susac syndrome. About the research overall: Among sequenced Susac syndrome patients, about 6 had active disease and roughly eight were in remission. Blood was drawn from patients with Susac syndrome. At that point, they were therapy-naive, on corticosteroids, or on intravenous immunoglobulin alone.

Germline V gene lookup returns CDR1 GTSNPN and CDR2 SVGIG (reference sequence). The CDR3 sequence is 15 residues long. Unmatched junction bases numbered 6, after V lost 2 bases and J lost 2 bases. TEMRA cells were FACS-enriched, unlike CD8+ and CD4+ T cells, which were negatively isolated. RNA totalling roughly 0.5 to 1 ug underwent reverse transcription with random hexamers. TCRdb redid the calling of the immunoSEQ multiplex PCR reads with MiXCR, one entry per CDR3 protein. The sample records 150,000 or so distinct CDR3 sequences, more than 85% being singletons. The source material was CD4+ T cells from PBMCs. This receptor was taken from a human donor with Susac syndrome. V is TRBV30 and J is TRBJ1-5, with 7 nucleotides matching TRBD1. Written as DNA, the CDR3 is TGTGCCTGGAGTTTGACAGGGTCGGGCAATCAGCCCCAGCATTTT. It specifies CAWSLTGSGNQPQHF. The full variable domain, completed using reference TRBV30 and TRBJ1-5, is SQTIHQWPATLVQPVGSPLSLECTVEGTSNPNLYWYRQAAGRGLQLLFYSVGIGQISSEVPQNLSASRPQDRQFILSSKKLLLSDSGFYLCAWSLTGSGNQPQHFGDGTRLSIL.